This T cell receptor beta chain appears in the sequencing data of a study of CD8 T cells in ankylosing spondylitis. The study's findings and limits: Matched ankylosing spondylitis synovial fluid reportedly showed significant enrichment of disease-linked clones.

The CDR3 length is 14 residues. Germline trimming cut 4 bases from V and 8 bases from J; bases unmatched to any gene: 4. From germline, CDR1 is LGHNA and CDR2 YSLEER. TCRdb reprocessed the 5' RACE reads with MiXCR, giving one entry per CDR3 protein. In the table there are under 300,000 distinct CDR3 sequences, less than 10% of which are singletons. This clonotype was picked up many times. No antigen is known for it. The receptor comes from a male donor with ankylosing spondylitis or in good health (not recorded which). The chain has TRBV4-3 and TRBJ1-6, with TRBD1 identical over 8 bases. The specimen was blood, either unsorted or a sorted T cell fraction (not recorded which). CDR3 sequence: CASSPGQGDSPLHF. CDR3 in DNA: TGCGCCAGCAGCCCCGGACAGGGTGATTCACCCCTCCACTTT.